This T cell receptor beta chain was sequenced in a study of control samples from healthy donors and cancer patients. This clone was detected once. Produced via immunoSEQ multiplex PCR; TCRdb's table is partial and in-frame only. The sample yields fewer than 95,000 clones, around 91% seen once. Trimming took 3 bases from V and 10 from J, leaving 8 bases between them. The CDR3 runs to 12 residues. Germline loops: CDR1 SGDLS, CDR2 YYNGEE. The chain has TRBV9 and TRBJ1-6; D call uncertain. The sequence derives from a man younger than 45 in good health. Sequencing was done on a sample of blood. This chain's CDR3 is CASSASSSPLHF. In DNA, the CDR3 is TGTGCCAGCAGCGCATCGAGCTCACCCCTCCACTTT.